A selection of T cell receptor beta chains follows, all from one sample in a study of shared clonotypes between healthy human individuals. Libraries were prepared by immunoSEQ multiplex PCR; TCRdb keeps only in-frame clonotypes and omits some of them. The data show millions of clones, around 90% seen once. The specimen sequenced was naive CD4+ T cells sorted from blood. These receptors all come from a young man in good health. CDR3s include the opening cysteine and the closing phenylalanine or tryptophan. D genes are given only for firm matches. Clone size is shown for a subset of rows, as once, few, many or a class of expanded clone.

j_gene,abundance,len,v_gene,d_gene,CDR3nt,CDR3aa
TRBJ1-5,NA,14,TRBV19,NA,TGTGCCAGTACAGCCGGGACTAGCAATCAGCCCCAGCATTTT,CASTAGTSNQPQHF
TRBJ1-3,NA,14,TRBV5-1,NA,TGCGCCAGTTCGAACCTAGGCTCTGGAAACACCATATATTTT,CASSNLGSGNTIYF
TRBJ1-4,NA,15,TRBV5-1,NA,TGCGCCAGCAGCTTGGAGGGGCAGGAGGGTCAAAAACTGTTTTTT,CASSLEGQEGQKLFF
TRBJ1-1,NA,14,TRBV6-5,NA,TGTGCCAGCAGTTACTCGGTGGGGGGCACTGAAGCTTTCTTT,CASSYSVGGTEAFF
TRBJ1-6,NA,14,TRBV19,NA,TGTGCCAGTAGCGGTGGCTCCTATAATTCACCCCTCCACTTT,CASSGGSYNSPLHF
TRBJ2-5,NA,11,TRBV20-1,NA,TGCAGTGCTAGGCGTGGAGAGACCCAGTACTTC,CSARRGETQYF
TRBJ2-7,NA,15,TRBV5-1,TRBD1,TGCGCCAGCAGTCCGGACAGGGGAGTCACCTACGAGCAGTACTTC,CASSPDRGVTYEQYF
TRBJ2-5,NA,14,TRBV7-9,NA,TGTGCCAGCAGCTTAGGCTGGGTAGGAGAGACCCAGTACTTC,CASSLGWVGETQYF
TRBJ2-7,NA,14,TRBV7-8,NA,TGTGCCAGCAGCCCAGACAGTGTCTCCTACGAGCAGTACTTC,CASSPDSVSYEQYF
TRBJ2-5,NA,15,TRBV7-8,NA,TGTGCCAGCAGCCACTACTGGAAGTCCCAAGAGACCCAGTACTTC,CASSHYWKSQETQYF
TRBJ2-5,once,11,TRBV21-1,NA,TGTGCCAGCAAAGGGGACAGCGCCCAGTACTTC,CASKGDSAQYF
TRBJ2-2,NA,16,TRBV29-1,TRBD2,TGCAGCGTTGAAGGGGTGACTAGCGGGGGGTTAGGGGAGCTGTTTTTT,CSVEGVTSGGLGELFF
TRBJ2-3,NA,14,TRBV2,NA,TGTGCCAGCGCCACAGGGCAAAGCACAGATACGCAGTATTTT,CASATGQSTDTQYF
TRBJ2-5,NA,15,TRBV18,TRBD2,TGTGCCAGCTCACCAGTCGGACTAGCGGGAGAGACCCAGTACTTC,CASSPVGLAGETQYF
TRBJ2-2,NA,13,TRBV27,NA,TGTGCCAGCAGACTACTAAACACCGGGGAGCTGTTTTTT,CASRLLNTGELFF
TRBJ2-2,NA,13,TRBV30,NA,TGTGCCTGGAGTCGTGCCTTTTCTGGGGAGCTGTTTTTT,CAWSRAFSGELFF
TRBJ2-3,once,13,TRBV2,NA,TGTGCCAGCAGTGAGGATTTCACAGATACGCAGTATTTT,CASSEDFTDTQYF
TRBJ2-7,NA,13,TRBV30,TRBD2,TGTGCCTGGAGACTAGCGGGAGTCTACGAGCAGTACTTC,CAWRLAGVYEQYF
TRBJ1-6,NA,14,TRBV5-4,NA,TGTGCCAGCAGCTCCTCTGGGGGTAATTCACCCCTCCACTTT,CASSSSGGNSPLHF
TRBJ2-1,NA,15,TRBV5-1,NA,TGCGCCAGCAGCTTGACGGGACTCGGGTACAATGAGCAGTTCTTC,CASSLTGLGYNEQFF
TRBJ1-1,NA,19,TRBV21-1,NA,TGTGCCAGCAGCAAACTCCCAAATTGGGACAGGGAAGAGGGCACTGAAGCTTTCTTT,CASSKLPNWDREEGTEAFF
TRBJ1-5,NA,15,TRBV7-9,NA,TGTGCCAGCAGCGCGAGCGGACAGCGGAATCAGCCCCAGCATTTT,CASSASGQRNQPQHF
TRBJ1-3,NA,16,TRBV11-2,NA,TGTGCCAGCAGCTCTCACCCTTCGAGGGCTGGAAACACCATATATTTT,CASSSHPSRAGNTIYF
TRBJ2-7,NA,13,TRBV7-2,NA,TGTGCCAGCAGCTTTGCGAGCTCCTACGAGCAGTACTTC,CASSFASSYEQYF
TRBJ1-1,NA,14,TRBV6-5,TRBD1,TGTGCCAGCAACAGGGGGCTTGGGGGCACTGAAGCTTTCTTT,CASNRGLGGTEAFF
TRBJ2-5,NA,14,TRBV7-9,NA,TGTGCCAGCAGCTTATGGCCCAGGGAAGAGACCCAGTACTTC,CASSLWPREETQYF
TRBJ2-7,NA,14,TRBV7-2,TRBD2,TGTGCCAGCAGCCCCCAAGCGGGAAAGAACGAGCAGTACTTC,CASSPQAGKNEQYF
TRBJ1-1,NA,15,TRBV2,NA,TGTGCCAGCAGCGCCGGGGACTCCTTCGTAGCTGAAGCTTTCTTT,CASSAGDSFVAEAFF
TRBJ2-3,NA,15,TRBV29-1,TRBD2,TGCAGCGTTGAAGATACTAGCGGGAGCACAGATACGCAGTATTTT,CSVEDTSGSTDTQYF
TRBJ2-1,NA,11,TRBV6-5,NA,TGTGCCAGCAGTACCCCCTCCGAGCAGTTCTTC,CASSTPSEQFF
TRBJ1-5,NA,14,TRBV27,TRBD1,TGTGCCAGCAGTCTAACAGGGGGTTATCAGCCCCAGCATTTT,CASSLTGGYQPQHF
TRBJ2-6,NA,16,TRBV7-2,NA,TGTGCCAGCAGCATAACAGGGATCTCCGTGGCCAACGTCCTGACTTTC,CASSITGISVANVLTF
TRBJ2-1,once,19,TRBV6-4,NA,TGTGCCAGCAGTGACACAAAACTAGCCCTGCCTAGCTCCTACAATGAGCAGTTCTTC,CASSDTKLALPSSYNEQFF
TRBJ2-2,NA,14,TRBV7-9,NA,TGTGCCAGCAGCTTAACAGGGACGACCGGGGAGCTGTTTTTT,CASSLTGTTGELFF
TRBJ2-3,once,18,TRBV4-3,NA,TGCGCCAGCAGCCAAGGCCAGGGGAGGAGGTATACCCCAGATACGCAGTATTTT,CASSQGQGRRYTPDTQYF
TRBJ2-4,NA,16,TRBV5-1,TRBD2,TGCGCCAGCAGCTCGGGGACTAGCGGGAGGAAAAACATTCAGTACTTC,CASSSGTSGRKNIQYF
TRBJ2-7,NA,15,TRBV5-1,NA,TGCGCCAGCAGCGGCTGGGGGGCAGGGGACTACGAGCAGTACTTC,CASSGWGAGDYEQYF
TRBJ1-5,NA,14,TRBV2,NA,TGTGCCAGCAGTGAGGTCAGTCCGGTAGAGCCCCAGCATTTT,CASSEVSPVEPQHF
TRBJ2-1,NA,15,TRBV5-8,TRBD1,TGTGCCGGAGACAGGGGACCCCCTTCCTACAATGAGCAGTTCTTC,CAGDRGPPSYNEQFF
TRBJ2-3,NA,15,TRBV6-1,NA,TGTGCCAGCAGTGAAGGCGGGACAGTCACAGATACGCAGTATTTT,CASSEGGTVTDTQYF
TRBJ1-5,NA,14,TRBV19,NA,TGTGCCAGTAGTATAGCGGCAGGGTGGGAGCCCCAGCATTTT,CASSIAAGWEPQHF
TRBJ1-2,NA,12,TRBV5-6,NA,TGTGCCAGCAGCATTGGCTTTGGAGGCTACACCTTC,CASSIGFGGYTF
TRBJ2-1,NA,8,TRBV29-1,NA,TGCAGTGGGGGGGAGCAGTTCTTC,CSGGEQFF
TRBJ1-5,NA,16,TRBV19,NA,TGTGCCAGTAGTATAGCCACAGGCGGGAGCAATCAGCCCCAGCATTTT,CASSIATGGSNQPQHF
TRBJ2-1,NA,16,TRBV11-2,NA,TGTGCCAGCAGCCCAAGCGGCAGCGGCTCCTACAATGAGCAGTTCTTC,CASSPSGSGSYNEQFF
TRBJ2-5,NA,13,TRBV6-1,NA,TGTGCCAGCAGAGTGGGGAAGGGAGAGACCCAGTACTTC,CASRVGKGETQYF
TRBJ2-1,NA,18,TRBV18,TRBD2,TGTGCCAGCTCACCCTTTAGTCGCGCCGGGGGGATCTACAATGAGCAGTTCTTC,CASSPFSRAGGIYNEQFF
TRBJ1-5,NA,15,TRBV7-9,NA,TGTGCCAGCAGCTTAGGGGCAGCCAGCAATCAGCCCCAGCATTTT,CASSLGAASNQPQHF
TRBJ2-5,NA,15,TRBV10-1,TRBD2,TGCGCCAGCAGCCCCAGGGCGGGCGGGGGAGAGACCCAGTACTTC,CASSPRAGGGETQYF
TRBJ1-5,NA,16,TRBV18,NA,TGTGCCAGCTCAGCCTTGACTTTGGACGGCAATCAGCCCCAGCATTTT,CASSALTLDGNQPQHF
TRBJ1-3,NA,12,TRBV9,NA,TGTGCCAGCAGCCCGCACCCCAACACCATATATTTT,CASSPHPNTIYF
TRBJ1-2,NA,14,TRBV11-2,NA,TGTGCCAGCAGCTTAGATCCAAGTATGTATGGCTACACCTTC,CASSLDPSMYGYTF
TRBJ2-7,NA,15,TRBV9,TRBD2,TGTGCCAGCAGCGTAGAAGCGGGGCCCACCTACGAGCAGTACTTC,CASSVEAGPTYEQYF
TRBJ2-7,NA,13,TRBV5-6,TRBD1,TGTGCCAGCAGCACGGGGACAGGGAACGAGCAGTACTTC,CASSTGTGNEQYF
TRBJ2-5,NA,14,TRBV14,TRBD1,TGTGCCAGCAGCCAAGCGAGGGGGCCAGGGGCCCAGTACTTC,CASSQARGPGAQYF
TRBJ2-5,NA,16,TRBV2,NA,TGTGCCAGCAGCCTGAGAGGCAGGAACTTTGAAGAGACCCAGTACTTC,CASSLRGRNFEETQYF
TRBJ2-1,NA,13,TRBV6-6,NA,TGTGCCAGCAGAGGGATCCTGGTAGGTGAGCAGTTCTTC,CASRGILVGEQFF
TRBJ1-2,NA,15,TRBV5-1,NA,TGCGCCAGCAGCTTCTTCCGGATGACTAACTATGGCTACACCTTC,CASSFFRMTNYGYTF
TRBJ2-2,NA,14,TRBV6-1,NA,TGTGCCAGCAGTGTGATCCGTGGGACCGGGGAGCTGTTTTTT,CASSVIRGTGELFF